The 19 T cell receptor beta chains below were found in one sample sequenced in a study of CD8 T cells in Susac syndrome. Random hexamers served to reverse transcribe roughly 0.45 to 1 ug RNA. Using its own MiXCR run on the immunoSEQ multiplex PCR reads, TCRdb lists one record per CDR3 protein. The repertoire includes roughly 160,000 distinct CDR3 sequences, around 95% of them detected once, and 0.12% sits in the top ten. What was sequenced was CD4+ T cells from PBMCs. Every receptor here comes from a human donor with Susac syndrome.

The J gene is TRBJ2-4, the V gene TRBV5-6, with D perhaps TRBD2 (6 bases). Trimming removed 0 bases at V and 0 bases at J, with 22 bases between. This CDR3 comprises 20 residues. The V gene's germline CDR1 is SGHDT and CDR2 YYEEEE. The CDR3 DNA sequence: TGTGCCAGCAGCTTGGCTCCCCCCATCATGCGGGGAAGAGCCAAAAACATTCAGTACTTC. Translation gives CASSLAPPIMRGRAKNIQYF.

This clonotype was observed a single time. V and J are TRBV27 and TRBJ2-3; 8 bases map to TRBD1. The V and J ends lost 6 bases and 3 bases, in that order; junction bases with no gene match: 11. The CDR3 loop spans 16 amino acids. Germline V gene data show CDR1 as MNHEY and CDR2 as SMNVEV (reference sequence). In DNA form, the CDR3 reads TGTGCCAGCAGGCCAAGGACAGGGACATCGACAGATACGCAGTATTTT. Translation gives CASRPRTGTSTDTQYF.

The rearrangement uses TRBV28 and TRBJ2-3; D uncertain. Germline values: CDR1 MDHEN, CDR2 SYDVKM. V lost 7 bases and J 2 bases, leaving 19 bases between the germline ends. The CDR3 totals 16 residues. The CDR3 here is CASNSLTVTITDTQYF. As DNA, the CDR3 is TGTGCCAGCAATTCCCTGACGGTCACTATCACAGATACGCAGTATTTT.

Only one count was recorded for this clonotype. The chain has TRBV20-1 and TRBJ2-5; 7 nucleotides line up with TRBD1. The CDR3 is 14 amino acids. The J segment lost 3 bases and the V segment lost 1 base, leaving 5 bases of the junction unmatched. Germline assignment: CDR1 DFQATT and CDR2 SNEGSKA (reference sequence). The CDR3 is CSARVPGTEETQYF. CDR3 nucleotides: TGCAGTGCTAGAGTACCGGGGACAGAAGAGACCCAGTACTTC.

The CDR3 protein is CALRESQETQYF. In DNA form, the CDR3 reads TGTGCCTTAAGAGAGAGCCAAGAGACCCAGTACTTC. The gene calls are TRBV30 and TRBJ2-5; no reliable D call. Germline V CDR1 and CDR2: GTSNPN, SVGIG (reference sequence). V was trimmed by 7 bases and J by 1 base, leaving 10 bases between them. The CDR3 runs 12 residues.

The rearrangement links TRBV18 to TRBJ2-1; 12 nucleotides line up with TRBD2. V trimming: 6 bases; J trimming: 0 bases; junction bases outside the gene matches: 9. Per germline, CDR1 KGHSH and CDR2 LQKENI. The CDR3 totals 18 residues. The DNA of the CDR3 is TGTGCCAGCTCGCCCGGGACTAGCGGGCCTAGCTCCTACAATGAGCAGTTCTTC. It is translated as CASSPGTSGPSSYNEQFF.

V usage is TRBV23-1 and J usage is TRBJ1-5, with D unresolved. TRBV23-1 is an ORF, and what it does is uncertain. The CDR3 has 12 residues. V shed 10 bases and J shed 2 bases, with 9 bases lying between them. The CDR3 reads CATRRGNQPQHF. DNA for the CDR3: TGCGCCACTCGAAGGGGCAATCAGCCCCAGCATTTT.

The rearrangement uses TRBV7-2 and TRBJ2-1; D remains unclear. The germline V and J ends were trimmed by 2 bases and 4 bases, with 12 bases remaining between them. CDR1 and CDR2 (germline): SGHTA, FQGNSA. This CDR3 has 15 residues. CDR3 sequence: CASSLSGDRYNEQFF. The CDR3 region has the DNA TGTGCCAGCAGCTTATCCGGAGATAGATACAATGAGCAGTTCTTC.

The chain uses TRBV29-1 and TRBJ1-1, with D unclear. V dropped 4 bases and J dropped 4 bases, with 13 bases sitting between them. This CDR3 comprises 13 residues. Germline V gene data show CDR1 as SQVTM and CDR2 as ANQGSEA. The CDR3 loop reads CSVVKPRGTEAFF. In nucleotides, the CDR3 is TGCAGCGTTGTAAAGCCACGGGGCACTGAAGCTTTCTTT.

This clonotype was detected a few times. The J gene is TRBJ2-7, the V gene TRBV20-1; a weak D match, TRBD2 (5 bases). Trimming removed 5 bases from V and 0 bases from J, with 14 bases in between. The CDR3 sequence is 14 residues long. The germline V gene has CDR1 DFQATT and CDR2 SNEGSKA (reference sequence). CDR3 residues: CSALIPSNSYEQYF. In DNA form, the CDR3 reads TGCAGTGCTTTAATTCCTAGCAACTCCTACGAGCAGTACTTC.

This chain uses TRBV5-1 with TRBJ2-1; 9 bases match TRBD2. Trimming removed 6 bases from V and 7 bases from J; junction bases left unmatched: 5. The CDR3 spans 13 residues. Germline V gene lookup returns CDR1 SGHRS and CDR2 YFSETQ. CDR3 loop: CASNRLAENEQFF. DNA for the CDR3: TGCGCCAGCAACCGACTAGCGGAGAATGAGCAGTTCTTC. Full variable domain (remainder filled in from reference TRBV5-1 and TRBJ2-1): KAGVTQTPRYLIKTRGQQVTLSCSPISGHRSVSWYQQTPGQGLQFLFEYFSETQRNKGNFPGRFSGRQFSNSRSEMNVSTLELGDSALYLCASNRLAENEQFFGPGTRLTVL.

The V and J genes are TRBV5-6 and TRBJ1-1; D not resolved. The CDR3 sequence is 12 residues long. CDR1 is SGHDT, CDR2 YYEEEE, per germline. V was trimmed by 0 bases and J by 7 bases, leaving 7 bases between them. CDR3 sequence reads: CASSLVTHEAFF. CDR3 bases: TGTGCCAGCAGCTTGGTTACACATGAAGCTTTCTTT. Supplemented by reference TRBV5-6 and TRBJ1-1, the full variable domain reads DAGVTQSPTHLIKTRGQQVTLRCSPKSGHDTVSWYQQALGQGPQFIFQYYEEEERQRGNFPDRFSGHQFPNYSSELNVNALLLGDSALYLCASSLVTHEAFFGQGTRLTVV.

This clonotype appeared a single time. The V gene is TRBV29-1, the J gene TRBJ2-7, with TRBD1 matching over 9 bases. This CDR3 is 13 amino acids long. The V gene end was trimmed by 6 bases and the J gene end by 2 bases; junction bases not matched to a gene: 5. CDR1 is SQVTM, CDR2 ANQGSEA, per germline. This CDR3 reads CSVEGQGTYEQYF. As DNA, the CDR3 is TGCAGCGTGGAGGGACAGGGCACCTACGAGCAGTACTTC.

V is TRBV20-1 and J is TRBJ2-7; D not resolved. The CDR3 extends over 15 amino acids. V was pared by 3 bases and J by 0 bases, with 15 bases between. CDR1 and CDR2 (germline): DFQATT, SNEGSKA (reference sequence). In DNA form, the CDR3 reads TGCAGTGCTAGTGTTCCCGTACCCAGCTCCTACGAGCAGTACTTC. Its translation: CSASVPVPSSYEQYF.

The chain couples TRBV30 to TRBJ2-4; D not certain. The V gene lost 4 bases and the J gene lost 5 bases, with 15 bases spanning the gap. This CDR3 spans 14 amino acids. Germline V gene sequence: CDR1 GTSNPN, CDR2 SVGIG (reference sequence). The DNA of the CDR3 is TGTGCCTGGACCCCTCGGCCGTTTGAAAACATTCAGTACTTC. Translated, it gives CAWTPRPFENIQYF.

CDR3 DNA sequence: TGTGCCACCAGCAGAGATGTGGTTGTAAGGGGAGAGGAGACCCAGTACTTC. It translates to CATSRDVVVRGEETQYF. The rearrangement joins TRBV15 to TRBJ2-5; TRBD1 or TRBD2 may be the D gene (5 bases each). V lost 0 bases and J 5 bases, leaving 19 bases between the germline ends. The V gene's germline CDR1 is LNHNV and CDR2 YYDKDF (reference sequence). The CDR3 runs to 17 residues.

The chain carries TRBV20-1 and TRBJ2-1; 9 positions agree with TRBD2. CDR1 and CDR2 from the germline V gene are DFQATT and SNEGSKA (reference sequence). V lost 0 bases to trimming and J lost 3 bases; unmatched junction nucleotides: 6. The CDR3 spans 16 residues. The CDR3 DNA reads TGCAGTGCTAGAGACGGGGCGGGAGGGGTCTACAATGAGCAGTTCTTC. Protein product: CSARDGAGGVYNEQFF.

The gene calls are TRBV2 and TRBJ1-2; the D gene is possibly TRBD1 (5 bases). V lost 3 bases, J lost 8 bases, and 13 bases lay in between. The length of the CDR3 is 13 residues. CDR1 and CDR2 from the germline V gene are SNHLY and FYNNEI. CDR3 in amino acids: CASSDMGTKGYTF. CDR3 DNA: TGTGCCAGCAGTGACATGGGGACGAAGGGCTACACCTTC. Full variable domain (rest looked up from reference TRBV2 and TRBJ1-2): EPEVTQTPSHQVTQMGQEVILRCVPISNHLYFYWYRQILGQKVEFLVSFYNNEISEKSEIFDDQFSVERPDGSNFTLKIRSTKLEDSAMYFCASSDMGTKGYTFGSGTRLTVV.

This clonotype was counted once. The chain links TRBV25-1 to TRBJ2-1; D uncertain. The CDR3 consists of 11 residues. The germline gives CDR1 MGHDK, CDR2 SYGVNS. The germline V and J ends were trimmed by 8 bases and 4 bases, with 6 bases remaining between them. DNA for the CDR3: TGTGCCAGCGGACCTTACAATGAGCAGTTCTTC. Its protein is CASGPYNEQFF.